The 2 T cell receptor beta chains below come from one sample, sequenced in a study of T-cell memory formation after mild COVID-19. TCRdb reprocessed the 5' RACE reads with MiXCR, giving one entry per CDR3 protein. The data contain approximately 210,000 distinct CDR3 sequences, around 27% of them singletons. Sample: PBMCs or a T cell subset sorted from them (not recorded which). These receptors came from an adult woman who had mild COVID-19 (a few samples of this study predate the infection). Cell type and time point are not known.

The chain joins TRBV9 to TRBJ2-7; D not certain. Trimming pared 0 bases from V and 6 bases from J, leaving 10 bases between. Per the germline V gene, CDR1 is SGDLS and CDR2 is YYNGEE. This CDR3 has 13 residues. CDR3 bases: TGTGCCAGCAGCGTAGGGGTCAGGTCCGAGCAGTACTTC. Its protein is CASSVGVRSEQYF. Based on the CDR3 plus reference TRBV9 and TRBJ2-7, the full variable domain is DSGVTQTPKHLITATGQRVTLRCSPRSGDLSVYWYQQSLDQGLQFLIQYYNGEERAKGNILERFSAQQFPDLHSELNLSSLELGDSALYFCASSVGVRSEQYFGPGTRLTVT.

The CDR3 reads CACARGGNTIYF. For the CDR3, the DNA is TGTGCCTGCGCGAGAGGGGGAAACACCATATATTTT. The V call is TRBV30, the J call TRBJ1-3; D is unresolved. V lost 6 bases and J lost 4, with 10 bases in between. CDR1 GTSNPN and CDR2 SVGIG come from the germline V gene (reference sequence). This CDR3 contains 12 residues. Supplemented by reference TRBV30 and TRBJ1-3, the full variable domain reads SQTIHQWPATLVQPVGSPLSLECTVEGTSNPNLYWYRQAAGRGLQLLFYSVGIGQISSEVPQNLSASRPQDRQFILSSKKLLLSDSGFYLCACARGGNTIYFGEGSWLTVV.